The text below deals with one TCR beta chain. The antigen remains undetermined. PCR primers comprised 60 Vbeta and 13 Jbeta primers. Profiled with immunoSEQ multiplex PCR; TCRdb holds only in-frame clones, not every one. The data show about 150,000 clones, 80% seen once. The record originates from a study of cytomegalovirus exposure and HLA in healthy donors. With 10 bases removed from V and 9 bases from J, the gap between germline ends came to 19 bases. Germline CDR1 and CDR2: MNHEY and SVGAGI. The CDR3 runs to 13 residues. Notes on the study in general: DRB1 showed the most TCR associations and HLA-C the fewest in a later analysis, as rates varied by HLA locus.

This TCR came from a woman in her thirties or forties in good health and CMV-seronegative. The chain carries TRBV6-5 and TRBJ2-1, with a possible D match to TRBD2 (6 bases). Sequencing was carried out using PBMCs. CDR3 nucleotides: TGTGCCACCCGACTAGATTCCCTCAGTGAGCAGTTCTTC. It specifies CATRLDSLSEQFF.